A single T cell receptor beta chain is shown here with its context. Its cognate antigen is unknown. At one end the junction does not follow the germline gene, possibly because of a read error. The data were taken from a study of T cell repertoires in cytomegalovirus infection. Looking at the study overall: Used in the study were CMV epitopes, some recently identified and HLA-C-restricted, others well-studied and HLA-B-restricted. Indicated by public TCR beta signatures were CMV infection and matching HLA type. Notes on the study in general: What dominated the ex vivo response were HLA-C-restricted CMV-specific TCR beta clonotypes. Using cumulative public TCR beta family frequency, the authors identified those who carried CMV together with the relevant HLA.

One entry per CDR3 protein, called by TCRdb with MiXCR from the reads. This table holds approximately 990,000 distinct CDR3 sequences, around 29% found once. The CDR3 runs to 14 residues. The rearrangement links TRBV12-3 or TRBV12-4 to TRBJ2-2; tentative D call: TRBD2 (7 bases). Sequencing used cultured CD8+ T cells from PBMCs, obtained from culture after CMV antigen stimulation. The TCR comes from a human donor in good health (CMV status not recorded). Some clones in this sample may be carry-over from other donors' samples. CDR3 nucleotides: TGTGCCAGCAGAGAGGGGGGGAGCACCGGGGAGCCGTTTTTT. Translating gives CASREGGSTGEPFF.